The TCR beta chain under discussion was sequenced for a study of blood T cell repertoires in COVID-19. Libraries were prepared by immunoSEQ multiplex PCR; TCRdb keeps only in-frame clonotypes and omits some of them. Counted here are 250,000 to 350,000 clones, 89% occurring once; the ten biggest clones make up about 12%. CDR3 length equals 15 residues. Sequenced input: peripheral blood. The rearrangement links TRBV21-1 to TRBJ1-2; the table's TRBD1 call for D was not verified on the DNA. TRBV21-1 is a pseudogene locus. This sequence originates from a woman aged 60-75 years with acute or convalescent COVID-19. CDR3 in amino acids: CASSSRTGGGYGYTF. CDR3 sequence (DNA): TGTGCCAGCAGCTCCCGGACAGGGGGCGGCTATGGCTACACCTTC.